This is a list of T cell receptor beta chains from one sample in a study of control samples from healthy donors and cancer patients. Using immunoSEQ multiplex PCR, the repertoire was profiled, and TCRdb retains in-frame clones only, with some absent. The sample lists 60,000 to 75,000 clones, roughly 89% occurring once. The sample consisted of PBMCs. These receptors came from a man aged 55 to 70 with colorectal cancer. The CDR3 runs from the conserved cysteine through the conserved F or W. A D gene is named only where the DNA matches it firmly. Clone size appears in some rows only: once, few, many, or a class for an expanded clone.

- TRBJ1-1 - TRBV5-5 TGTGCCAGCAGCCCCCGACACTCACTTGGCACTGAAGCTTTCTTT CASSPRHSLGTEAFF
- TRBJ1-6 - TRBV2 TGTGCCAGCAGGAAGGGGACCGCGAATTCACCCCTCCACTTT CASRKGTANSPLHF
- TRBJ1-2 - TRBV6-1 TGTGCCAGCAGTGACGGACAGTTCTATGGCTACACCTTC CASSDGQFYGYTF
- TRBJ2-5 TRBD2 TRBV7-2 TGTGCCAGCAGGGATTACGGGGGGGCCCGAGAGACCCAGTACTTC CASRDYGGARETQYF
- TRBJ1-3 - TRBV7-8 TGTGCCAGCAGCTTAGCGCCTCGTGCGTCTGGAAACACCATATATTTT CASSLAPRASGNTIYF
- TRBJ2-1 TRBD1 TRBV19 TGTGCCAGTATTGGTATTCGGGGGGACAGGGACCACAATGAGCAGTTCTTC CASIGIRGDRDHNEQFF
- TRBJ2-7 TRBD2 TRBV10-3 TGTGCCATCAGAGGTGGGACTAGCGCCTACGAGCAGTACTTC CAIRGGTSAYEQYF
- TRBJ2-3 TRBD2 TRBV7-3 TGTGCCAGCAGCTTAGGGACCTTTAGCGGGGGAAACCGTGATACGCAGTATTTT CASSLGTFSGGNRDTQYF
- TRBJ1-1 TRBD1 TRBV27 TGTGCCAGCAGTTTTTCTCGGACAGGGATGAACACTGAAGCTTTCTTT CASSFSRTGMNTEAFF
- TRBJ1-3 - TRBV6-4 TGTGCCAGCAGTGGCAACAGGGTCGGAAACACCATATATTTT CASSGNRVGNTIYF
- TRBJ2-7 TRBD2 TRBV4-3 TGCGCCAGCAGCCAGTTAGCGGGGGGGCCCTACGAGCAGTACTTC CASSQLAGGPYEQYF
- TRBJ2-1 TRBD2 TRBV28 TGTGCCAGCAGACGGACTAGCGGGGGGGATCGCAATGAGCAGTTCTTC CASRRTSGGDRNEQFF
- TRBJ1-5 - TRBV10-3 TGTGCCATCAGTGACCACCGGGACAGCAATCAGCCCCAGCATTTT CAISDHRDSNQPQHF
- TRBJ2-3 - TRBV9 TGTGCCAGCAGCGTAGTCGGGGTTGGAGATACGCAGTATTTT CASSVVGVGDTQYF
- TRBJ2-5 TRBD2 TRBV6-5 TGTGCCAGCAGCCAAATGGGGACTAGGCAAGAGACCCAGTACTTC CASSQMGTRQETQYF
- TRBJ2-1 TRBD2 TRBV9 TGTGCCAGCAGCGTTAGAGCGGGGTTCTACAATGAGCAGTTCTTC CASSVRAGFYNEQFF
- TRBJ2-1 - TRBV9 TGTGCCAGCAGCGTAGAAGGGTTTGACAATGAGCAGTTCTTC CASSVEGFDNEQFF
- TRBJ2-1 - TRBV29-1 TGCAGCCCCCGGACTGCTAGGGAGCAGTTCTTC CSPRTAREQFF
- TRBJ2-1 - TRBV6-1 TGTGCCAGCAGTGAAGCGCGGTGGGAGCAGTTCTTC CASSEARWEQFF
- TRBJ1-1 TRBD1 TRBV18 TGTGCCAGCTCACCGGGACAGTTGAACACTGAAGCTTTCTTT CASSPGQLNTEAFF
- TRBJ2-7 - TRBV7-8 TGTGCCAGCAGCCTTAAAGAGGCCAGGGCCCACGAGCAGTACTTC CASSLKEARAHEQYF
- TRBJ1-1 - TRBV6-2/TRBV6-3 TGTGCCAGCAGTTACTCGGGCAGGTTGGACACTGAAGCTTTCTTT CASSYSGRLDTEAFF
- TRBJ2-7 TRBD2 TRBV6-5 TGTGCCAGCAGAGCGGGACCGGCCTACGAGCAGTACTTC CASRAGPAYEQYF
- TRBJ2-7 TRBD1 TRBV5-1 TGCGCCAGCAGCTGGGGACAGGACTACGAGCAGTACTTC CASSWGQDYEQYF
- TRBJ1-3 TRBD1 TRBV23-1 TGCGCCAGCAGTCGTGGGGGCGGGACAGTTGTTCCTACTGGAAACACCATATATTTT CASSRGGGTVVPTGNTIYF
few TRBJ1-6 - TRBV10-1 TGCGCCAGCAGTGACAGCAGGTGGAATTCACCCCTCCACTTT CASSDSRWNSPLHF
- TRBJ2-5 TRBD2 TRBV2 TGTGCCAGCAGTGAACGAGTAGCGGGGGGGCGGGAGACCCAGTACTTC CASSERVAGGRETQYF
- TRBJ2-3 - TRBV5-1 TGCGCCAGCAGCCTTACAGATACGCAGTATTTT CASSLTDTQYF
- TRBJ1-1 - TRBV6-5 TGTGCCAGCAGTTCCCCGGTAGGTTCGAGGGCAGCTTTCTTT CASSSPVGSRAAFF
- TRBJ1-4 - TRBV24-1 TGTGCCACCAGTGACAAGACTCGGGGGCGCTGGGAAAAACTGTTTTTT CATSDKTRGRWEKLFF
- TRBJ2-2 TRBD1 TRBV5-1 TGCGCCAGCAGCCCACAGGGGTTTGGCACCGGGGAGCTGTTTTTT CASSPQGFGTGELFF
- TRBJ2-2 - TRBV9 TGTGCCAGCAGATCCGCGGGTAGTTACACCGGGGAGCTGTTTTTT CASRSAGSYTGELFF
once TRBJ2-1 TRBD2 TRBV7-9 TGTGCCAGCAGCTTAGATGGGAGGGATTACAATGAGCAGTTCTTC CASSLDGRDYNEQFF
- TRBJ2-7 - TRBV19 TGTGCCAGTAGTCCCCAGGTTGCCTACGAGCAGTACTTC CASSPQVAYEQYF
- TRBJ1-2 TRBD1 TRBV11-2 TGTGCCAGCAGCTTATGGCAGGGGGATGGCTACACCTTC CASSLWQGDGYTF
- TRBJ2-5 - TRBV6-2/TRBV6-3 TGTGCCAGCAGTTATAGGGGGATGGAGACCCAGTACTTC CASSYRGMETQYF
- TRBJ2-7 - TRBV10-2 TGCGCCAGCAGGGGATTTGGGGAGCAGTACTTC CASRGFGEQYF
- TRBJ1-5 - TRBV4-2 TGTGCCAGCAGCCAAAGAGCCAAGACGGGTCAGCCCCAGCATTTT CASSQRAKTGQPQHF
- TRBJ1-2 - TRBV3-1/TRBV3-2 TGTGCCAGCAGCCAATCTTCGGGCCTGGGTGGCTACACCTTC CASSQSSGLGGYTF
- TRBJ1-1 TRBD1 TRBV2 TGTGCCAGCAGACAGGGGGCTGAAGCTTTCTTT CASRQGAEAFF